This T cell receptor beta chain was captured in a study of OX40 agonist ivuxolimab in advanced cancers. Overall study: The study gave patients intravenous ivuxolimab at 0.01 to 10 mg/kg every 2 weeks. The dose-escalation group included hepatocellular carcinoma, melanoma, renal cell carcinoma and head and neck cancer. Partial responses were recorded for three patients, including one with hepatocellular carcinoma and two with cutaneous melanoma. Study-level points and caveats: Dosing at 0.1 to 3.0 mg/kg was accompanied by clonal expansion of CD4+ and CD8+ blood T cells by week 6.

There are 15 residues in the CDR3. Per the germline V gene, CDR1 is MNHEY and CDR2 is SVGAGI. Trimming took 4 bases from V and 5 from J; bases not matched to a gene: 6. TCRdb's table, derived via immunoSEQ multiplex PCR, lists solely in-frame clones and lacks some. Here the sample spans tens of thousands of clones, 70% to 90% being singletons. For this clone: Its antigen is undetermined.

The chain recombines TRBV6-5 with TRBJ2-3; 10 positions agree with TRBD1. The receptor comes from an adult with an advanced solid tumor such as melanoma, head and neck, liver or kidney cancer. The material was CD4+ or CD8+ T cells sorted from blood, obtained in a trial of the OX40 agonist ivuxolimab. CDR3 in amino acids: CASSSGGQGEDTQYF. The CDR3 DNA reads TGTGCCAGCAGTTCGGGAGGACAGGGGGAAGATACGCAGTATTTT.